This record looks at one T cell receptor (beta chain) sequence and its context. The ends lost 5 bases at V and 8 bases at J; junction bases unmatched: 14. CDR3 size: 17 residues. Germline-derived CDR1 and CDR2 are MGHDK and SYGVNS. These data originate in a study of blood T cell repertoires in COVID-19. Clones were sequenced by immunoSEQ multiplex PCR, and TCRdb holds only the in-frame ones, with some missing. The sample lists about 210,000 clones; 80% to 90% were seen once. The specimen sequenced was peripheral blood. The receptor's source is a woman in her forties or fifties with acute or convalescent COVID-19. This chain joins TRBV25-1 and TRBJ1-6; 8 bases are shared with TRBD1. CDR3 sequence reads: CASSSHLNRGGDSPLHF. CDR3 DNA: TGTGCCAGCAGTTCACATTTGAACAGGGGGGGAGATTCACCCCTCCACTTT.